This T cell receptor beta chain originates from a study of tumor and adjacent non-tumor tissue in lung cancer. Study-wide points: Significantly higher TCR diversity was found in tumor than normal lung. Top 100 clones took a larger repertoire share in normal lung.

CDR3 length: 13 amino acids. CDR1 is DFQATT, CDR2 SNEGSKA, per germline (reference sequence). Trimming removed 6 bases at V and 8 bases at J, with 16 bases between. RNA was extracted from bulk tissue without any cell sorting. A note on this clonotype: As yet, its antigen is unknown.

The library came from three nested PCR rounds adapted from ARM-PCR protocols. TCRdb ran MiXCR on the multiplex PCR reads and lists one entry per CDR3 protein. The table lists fewer than 150,000 distinct CDR3 sequences, around 60% of them singletons. The chain carries TRBV20-1 and TRBJ1-4; tentatively, D is TRBD1 (5 bases). Sequencing input: lung tumor tissue. The sequence derives from a man in his fifties or sixties with small cell lung cancer. The CDR3 nucleotides are TGCAGTGCGTCTCGGCCAGAGGGGGAAAAACTGTTTTTT. Its translation: CSASRPEGEKLFF.